The subject of this entry is one T cell receptor (beta chain). Its antigen is not identified. J gave up 2 bases and V 6 bases, and 6 bases lay outside the gene matches. The length of the CDR3 is 15 residues. The germline CDR1 and CDR2 sequences are SGHAT and FQNNGV. The data were obtained in a study of shared clonotypes between healthy human individuals. Study as a whole: In total, the donors were a couple of women and a few men aged 18 to 49.

Notes on the study in general: Naive subsets generally exceeded memory subsets in estimated richness.

Per the original data handling: There were no quality scores in the junction-only immunoSEQ sequences, so filtering differed. Using immunoSEQ multiplex PCR, the repertoire was profiled, and TCRdb retains in-frame clones only, with some absent. That table furnishes V, J and clone size, whereas the DNA furnished D and trimming. The sample lists nearly 1,000,000 clones; approximately 76% were seen once. J is TRBJ1-4 and V is TRBV11-2; 7 bases map to TRBD1. Source material: memory CD4+ T cells sorted from blood. Subset of the sample: CD45RA-negative fraction. The TCR was taken from a man between 18 and 35 years old in good health. CDR3 coding DNA: TGTGCCAGCAGGCGCCCGGGACAGACTAATGAAAAACTGTTTTTT. It codes for CASRRPGQTNEKLFF.